This TCR beta chain came from a study of T cell responses to AZD1222 COVID-19 vaccine. Whole-study findings and limits: Increased Spike-specific TCR breadth and depth were observed after two AZD1222 doses.

In regard to this clone: The antigen is undetermined.

Assay: immunoSEQ multiplex PCR; the TCRdb copy retains only in-frame clones and omits some. The table records some 100,000 clones, around 87% of them present only once. CDR1 is LNHDA and CDR2 is SQIVND in the germline V gene (reference sequence). The CDR3 sequence is 13 residues long. V lost 8 bases and J lost 5; bases outside the gene matches: 6. The chain is built from TRBV19 and TRBJ2-7; 10 nucleotides align to TRBD1. This specimen was peripheral blood, taken 28 days after the second AZD1222 dose. The receptor comes from an adult who received the AZD1222 COVID-19 vaccine. CDR3 DNA sequence: TGTGCCAGTTCCGGGACAGGGGACCACGAGCAGTACTTC. Its translation is CASSGTGDHEQYF.